The 8 T cell receptor beta chains presented below share a single source sample, sequenced in a study of siplizumab effects on memory and regulatory T cells. Sequenced by immunoSEQ multiplex PCR; TCRdb stores in-frame clones only, minus some. The sample records approximately 120,000 clones, about 92% being singletons. Sequencing was performed on Tregs sorted from blood. These receptors all stem from a human donor in good health.

This clone was counted once. The rearrangement uses TRBV9 and TRBJ1-1; TRBD1 might be the D (5 bases). Looked up from germline, CDR1 is SGDLS and CDR2 is YYNGEE. Trimming pared 3 bases from V and 1 base from J, leaving 10 bases between. The length of the CDR3 is 14 residues. CDR3 region: CASSAGATNTEAFF. The CDR3 DNA is TGTGCCAGCAGCGCCGGGGCTACGAACACTGAAGCTTTCTTT.

The chain couples TRBV2 to TRBJ2-1; 8 bases fit TRBD1. The V and J ends lost 10 bases and 2 bases, in that order; junction bases with no gene match: 10. The CDR3 extends over 15 amino acids. The V gene's germline CDR1 is SNHLY and CDR2 FYNNEI. The CDR3 coding sequence is TGTGCCACCCTAGGGCTACAGGGGGCCTACAATGAGCAGTTCTTC. This encodes CATLGLQGAYNEQFF.

The V and J genes are TRBV7-2 and TRBJ2-1; tentative D call: TRBD2 (6 bases). Trimming stripped 3 bases from V and 0 bases from J, with 9 bases between. The CDR3 sequence is 15 residues long. Germline V gene data show CDR1 as SGHTA and CDR2 as FQGNSA. CDR3: CASSFGGASYNEQFF. CDR3 nucleotides: TGTGCCAGCAGCTTTGGCGGGGCCTCCTACAATGAGCAGTTCTTC.

This clone was counted once. The chain carries TRBV6-5 and TRBJ2-2; a possible D gene is TRBD2 (6 bases). This CDR3 is built from 13 residues. Germline CDR1 is MNHEY and CDR2 is SVGAGI. Trimming shortened V by 9 bases and J by 2 bases, and 10 bases separated the two germline ends. The CDR3 spells CASSGLNTGELFF. The CDR3 coding sequence is TGTGCCAGTTCGGGACTCAACACCGGGGAGCTGTTTTTT.

The chain is built from TRBV5-1 and TRBJ2-5, with unresolved D. CDR1 SGHRS and CDR2 YFSETQ come from the germline V gene. The CDR3 sequence is 14 residues long. V lost 0 bases and J 5 bases, leaving 11 bases between the germline ends. Here the CDR3 DNA reads TGCGCCAGCAGCTTGGGTGTCCCCCGGGAGACCCAGTACTTC. Amino acids: CASSLGVPRETQYF.

This clone was found a few times. For the CDR3, the DNA is TGCAGTGGCGAGCGGGACTACGAGCAGTACTTC. Translation gives CSGERDYEQYF. The V call is TRBV20-1, the J call TRBJ2-7, with 7 nucleotides matching TRBD2. J gave up 3 bases and V 7 bases, and 3 bases lay outside the gene matches. The germline V gene encodes CDR1 DFQATT and CDR2 SNEGSKA (reference sequence). The CDR3 extends over 11 amino acids.

The chain uses TRBV5-1 and TRBJ2-1; 7 nucleotides line up with TRBD1. V shed 2 bases, J shed 3 bases, and the junction held 5 bases outside the gene matches. The CDR3 extends over 15 amino acids. Germline CDR1 is SGHRS and CDR2 is YFSETQ. The CDR3 DNA reads as TGCGCCAGCAGCTTTCAGGACAGGAACTACAATGAGCAGTTCTTC. Encoded protein: CASSFQDRNYNEQFF. The full variable domain, its missing parts supplied by reference TRBV5-1 and TRBJ2-1, is KAGVTQTPRYLIKTRGQQVTLSCSPISGHRSVSWYQQTPGQGLQFLFEYFSETQRNKGNFPGRFSGRQFSNSRSEMNVSTLELGDSALYLCASSFQDRNYNEQFFGPGTRLTVL.

The chain carries TRBV2 and TRBJ1-2; TRBD1 aligns across 9 bases. The CDR3 loop spans 15 amino acids. Per germline, CDR1 SNHLY and CDR2 FYNNEI. With V trimmed by 6 bases and J by 2 bases, 7 bases remained unmatched. The CDR3 sequence is CASRAGQGKNYGYTF. The CDR3, as DNA: TGTGCCAGCAGGGCCGGACAGGGGAAAAACTATGGCTACACCTTC.